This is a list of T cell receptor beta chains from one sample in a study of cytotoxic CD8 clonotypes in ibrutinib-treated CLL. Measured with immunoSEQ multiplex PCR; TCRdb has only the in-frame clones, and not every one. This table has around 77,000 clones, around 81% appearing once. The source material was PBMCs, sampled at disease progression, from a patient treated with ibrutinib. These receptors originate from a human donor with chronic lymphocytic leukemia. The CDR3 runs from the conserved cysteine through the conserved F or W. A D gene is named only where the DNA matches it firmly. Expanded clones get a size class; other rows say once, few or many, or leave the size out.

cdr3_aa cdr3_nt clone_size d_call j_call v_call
CASSPRSRGSFYEQYF TGCGCCAGCAGCCCTCGGAGCAGGGGGAGTTTTTACGAGCAGTACTTC . TRBD1 TRBJ2-7 TRBV5-1
CASGRVEETQYF TGTGCCTCTGGGAGGGTCGAAGAGACCCAGTACTTC . TRBD2 TRBJ2-5 TRBV11-2
CATSTENSPLHF TGTGCCACCAGCACAGAAAATTCACCCCTCCACTTT few . TRBJ1-6 TRBV15
CASSSTPRWTGNEKLFF TGTGCCAGCAGCTCAACCCCCAGGTGGACAGGGAATGAAAAACTGTTTTTT . TRBD1 TRBJ1-4 TRBV7-9
CASSGAWGSLNEQYF TGTGCCAGCAGTGGCGCGTGGGGGAGCCTCAACGAGCAGTACTTC . . TRBJ2-7 TRBV6-4
CSVVRAGGYVEAFF TGCAGCGTTGTAAGGGCAGGGGGTTACGTTGAAGCTTTCTTT . TRBD1 TRBJ1-1 TRBV29-1
CASSQIAGGPGNEQFF TGCGCCAGCAGCCAAATAGCGGGGGGGCCGGGTAATGAGCAGTTCTTC . TRBD2 TRBJ2-1 TRBV4-1
CASREGQGQNSPLHF TGTGCCAGCAGGGAGGGACAGGGGCAGAATTCACCCCTCCACTTT . TRBD1 TRBJ1-6 TRBV28
CASSDRMLAGNEQFF TGTGCCAGCAGTGATAGGATGCTAGCGGGCAATGAGCAGTTCTTC . TRBD2 TRBJ2-1 TRBV2
CASSLDPGAFTDTQYF TGTGCCAGCAGCTTAGATCCCGGGGCGTTTACAGATACGCAGTATTTT medium-sized . TRBJ2-3 TRBV11-2
CATRTARGEQYF TGTGCCACTCGGACAGCCAGGGGCGAGCAGTACTTC . . TRBJ2-7 TRBV15
CASSFELSGANVLTF TGTGCCAGCAGCTTTGAACTCTCTGGGGCCAACGTCCTGACTTTC . . TRBJ2-6 TRBV7-2
CASSASGVDTEAFF TGTGCCAGCAGCGCGTCTGGGGTGGACACTGAAGCTTTCTTT once . TRBJ1-1 TRBV9
CASSSGGYQETQYF TGCGCCAGCAGCTCCGGGGGGTACCAAGAGACCCAGTACTTC . TRBD2 TRBJ2-5 TRBV5-1
CASSTGLFYEQYF TGTGCCAGCAGCACCGGACTTTTCTACGAGCAGTACTTC once . TRBJ2-7 TRBV9
CASSLSGALRGEQYF TGCGCCAGCAGCTTGTCAGGGGCCCTTCGTGGCGAGCAGTACTTC . . TRBJ2-7 TRBV5-1
CASSATENIQYF TGCGCCAGCAGCGCGACAGAAAACATTCAGTACTTC . . TRBJ2-4 TRBV5-1
CASSGVGQTYYEQYF TGCGCCAGCAGCGGTGTAGGACAGACCTACTACGAGCAGTACTTC . . TRBJ2-7 TRBV5-1